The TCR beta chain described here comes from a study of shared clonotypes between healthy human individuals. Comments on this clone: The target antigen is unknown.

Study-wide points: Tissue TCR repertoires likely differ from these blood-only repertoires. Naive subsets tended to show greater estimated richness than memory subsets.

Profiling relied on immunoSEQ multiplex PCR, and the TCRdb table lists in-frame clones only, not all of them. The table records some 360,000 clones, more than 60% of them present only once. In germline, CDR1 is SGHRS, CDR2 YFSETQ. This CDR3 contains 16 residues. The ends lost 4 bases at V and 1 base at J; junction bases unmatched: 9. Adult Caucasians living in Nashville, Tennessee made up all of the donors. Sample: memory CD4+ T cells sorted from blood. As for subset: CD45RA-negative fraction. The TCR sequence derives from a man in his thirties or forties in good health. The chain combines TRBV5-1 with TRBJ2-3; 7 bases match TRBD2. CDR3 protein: CASSKSTSRGTDTQYF. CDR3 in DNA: TGCGCCAGCAGCAAATCGACTAGCCGGGGCACAGATACGCAGTATTTT.